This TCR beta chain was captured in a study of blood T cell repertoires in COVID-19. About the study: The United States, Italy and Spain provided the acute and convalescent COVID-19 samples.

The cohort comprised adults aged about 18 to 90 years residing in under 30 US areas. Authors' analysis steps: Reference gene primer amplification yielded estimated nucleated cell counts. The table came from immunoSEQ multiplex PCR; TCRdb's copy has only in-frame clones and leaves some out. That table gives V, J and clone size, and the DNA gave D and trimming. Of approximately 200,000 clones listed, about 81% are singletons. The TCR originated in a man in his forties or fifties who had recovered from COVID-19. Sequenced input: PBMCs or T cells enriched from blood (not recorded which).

The CDR3, as DNA: TGTGCCAGCAGCCCTACACCCGGGGAGACCCAGTACTTC. This encodes CASSPTPGETQYF. The chain employs TRBV7-2 and TRBJ2-5, with D unresolved. The CDR3 contains 13 residues. V lost 5 bases to trimming and J lost 5 bases, with 12 bases between them. The germline gives CDR1 SGHTA, CDR2 FQGNSA.